These T cell receptor beta chains were read from a single sample in a study of T cell responses to AZD1222 COVID-19 vaccine. Here immunoSEQ multiplex PCR was the method, and the copy in TCRdb shows in-frame clones only, minus some. The sample shows 100,000 to 150,000 clones, about nine tenths of them seen only once. The sequenced sample was peripheral blood, obtained on day 0 of AZD1222 vaccination. The origin of the receptors is an adult in good health. CDR3s include the opening cysteine and the closing phenylalanine or tryptophan. The D gene is left open where the match is weak. Not every row has a clone size; where given, it reads once, few, many or a size class.

abundance	v_gene	j_gene	d_gene	CDR3nt	CDR3aa
.	TRBV7-6	TRBJ2-3	TRBD2	TGTGCCAGCAGCTTAGCCTTAGCGGGAGGGGTTCGGTCAGATACGCAGTATTTT	CASSLALAGGVRSDTQYF
.	TRBV21-1	TRBJ2-1	.	TGTGCCAGCAGCAAAGAGGGTGGGATGTGGGGCTCCTACAATGAGCAGTTCTTC	CASSKEGGMWGSYNEQFF
.	TRBV5-4	TRBJ2-1	TRBD2	TGTGCCAGCAGCCCGACTAGCGGGTACAATGAGCAGTTCTTC	CASSPTSGYNEQFF
.	TRBV28	TRBJ2-7	.	TGTGCCAGCAGTTTCGGAGGGGTTTCCTACGAGCAGTACTTC	CASSFGGVSYEQYF
.	TRBV6-5	TRBJ2-7	.	TGTGCCAGCAGTTACTCTGTCATTAGTGGCTACGAGCAGTACTTC	CASSYSVISGYEQYF
.	TRBV5-4	TRBJ1-2	TRBD1	TGTGCCAGCAGCCGTCCCGACAGGGACTATGGCTACACCTTC	CASSRPDRDYGYTF
.	TRBV19	TRBJ1-1	.	TGTGCCAGTAGTATCTACGGGGGTGGTGGCACTGAAGCTTTCTTT	CASSIYGGGGTEAFF
.	TRBV2	TRBJ1-2	TRBD1	TGTGCCAGCAGTGGACAGGGTTTGGTGGTCTATGGCTACACCTTC	CASSGQGLVVYGYTF
.	TRBV3-1/TRBV3-2	TRBJ1-2	TRBD1	TGTGCCAGCAGTCGACAGGGGGCGAATGGCTACACCTTC	CASSRQGANGYTF
.	TRBV2	TRBJ2-4	.	TGTGCCAGCAAGTATGGAAACATTCAGTACTTC	CASKYGNIQYF
.	TRBV2	TRBJ2-2	TRBD2	TGTGCCAGCAATTCCGCTAGCGGATCGAACACCGGGGAGCTGTTTTTT	CASNSASGSNTGELFF
.	TRBV6-5	TRBJ2-7	.	TGTGCCAGCAGTTCAGGGGTTCGGCACGAGCAGTACTTC	CASSSGVRHEQYF
.	TRBV7-9	TRBJ1-4	.	TGTGCCAGCGGTCGGAAGCCGGCAACTAATGAAAAACTGTTTTTT	CASGRKPATNEKLFF
few	TRBV7-9	TRBJ1-1	.	TGTGCCAGCAGCTGGGGCGGGGGGTACACTTTCTTT	CASSWGGGYTFF
.	TRBV19	TRBJ1-2	.	TGTGCCAGTAGTATGGGGGGGAACTATGGCTACACCTTC	CASSMGGNYGYTF
.	TRBV19	TRBJ1-5	.	TGTGCCAGTAGTATAGATGGGGGCAATCAGCCCCAGCATTTT	CASSIDGGNQPQHF
.	TRBV5-1	TRBJ1-1	.	TGCGCCAGCAGGCTTTCGGTCGGACAAATGGTGAACACTGAAGCTTTCTTT	CASRLSVGQMVNTEAFF
.	TRBV5-1	TRBJ2-7	.	TGCGCCAGCAGCGGCCGGGACAGACGAGGGCGGGAGTTAGTCAACGAGCAGTACTTC	CASSGRDRRGRELVNEQYF
.	TRBV10-3	TRBJ2-5	.	TGTGCCATCAGTGACTACGCTCCTCCCGAACGGACGGGGGCCCAGTACTTC	CAISDYAPPERTGAQYF
once	TRBV10-3	TRBJ2-2	TRBD1	TGTGCCAACTCACAGGGGAAGGGCGGGGAGCTGTTTTTT	CANSQGKGGELFF
.	TRBV18	TRBJ2-5	.	TGTGCCAGCTCACCGGGGCTCCAAGAGACCCAGTACTTC	CASSPGLQETQYF
.	TRBV5-4	TRBJ2-5	.	TGTGCCAGCAGCTTGGGAGTCGGGCAGGGGCAAGAGACCCAGTACTTC	CASSLGVGQGQETQYF
.	TRBV30	TRBJ1-3	TRBD1	TGTGCCTGGAGTCGTTCAAGGACAGGGGGCGGACACACCATATATTTT	CAWSRSRTGGGHTIYF
.	TRBV19	TRBJ1-2	.	TGTGCCAGTAGTATTCCAGGCCCCCAAAGCTATGGCTACACCTTC	CASSIPGPQSYGYTF
.	TRBV11-1	TRBJ2-1	TRBD2	TGTGCCAGCAGCTCACAAACTAGCGGAAAGTACAATGAGCAGTTCTTC	CASSSQTSGKYNEQFF
few	TRBV5-1	TRBJ2-1	.	TGCGCCAGCAGCTTGCCTTCGAGTGAGCAGTTCTTC	CASSLPSSEQFF
once	TRBV6-5	TRBJ1-6	.	TGTGCCAGCACGCTGTCCTATAATTCACCCCTCCACTTT	CASTLSYNSPLHF
.	TRBV7-9	TRBJ1-5	.	TGTGCCAGCAGCCAGGGGCAGATCAATCAGCCCCAGCATTTT	CASSQGQINQPQHF
.	TRBV19	TRBJ1-1	.	TGTGCCAGTAGTATAGTAGGCAGACAAGAAGCTTTCTTT	CASSIVGRQEAFF
.	TRBV5-4	TRBJ2-2	.	TGTGCCAGCAGCTTGGGGCTTGGTGGGAGTGGCACCGGGGAGCTGTTTTTT	CASSLGLGGSGTGELFF
.	TRBV7-9	TRBJ2-5	TRBD2	TGTGCCAGCAGCTTAGGAGACGGCCTAGCGGAAAAAGAGACCCAGTACTTC	CASSLGDGLAEKETQYF
.	TRBV28	TRBJ2-1	.	TGTGCCAGCAGTTTGACAGATTACAATGAGCAGTTCTTC	CASSLTDYNEQFF
.	TRBV7-3	TRBJ1-2	TRBD1	TGTGCCAGCAGCTTGGGACAGGGATATGGCTACACCTTC	CASSLGQGYGYTF
.	TRBV15	TRBJ1-2	.	TGTGCCACCAGCAGGGGGACATGGTCGGAGGGCTACACCTTC	CATSRGTWSEGYTF
.	TRBV27	TRBJ2-5	TRBD1	TGTGCCAGCAGTGTCAAACAGGGGGGACGAACGGAGACCCAGTACTTC	CASSVKQGGRTETQYF
.	TRBV19	TRBJ1-1	.	TGTGCCAGCCCCCCTGAGGAGGAGGCTGTCACTGAAGCTTTCTTT	CASPPEEEAVTEAFF
once	TRBV6-1	TRBJ2-3	.	TGTGCCAGCAGTGAAGAGGGGGGGTCGGCGCAGTATTTT	CASSEEGGSAQYF
.	TRBV4-2	TRBJ1-6	.	TGTGCCAGCAGCCAAGATTTAGGGGCTAATTCACCCCTCCACTTT	CASSQDLGANSPLHF
.	TRBV28	TRBJ1-4	.	TGTGCCAGCAGGCCAGCGCTACGGAATGAAAAACTGTTTTTT	CASRPALRNEKLFF
.	TRBV11-2	TRBJ2-1	TRBD2	TGTGCCAGCAGCTTTGGACTAGCGGAATACAATGAGCAGTTCTTC	CASSFGLAEYNEQFF